The clone carrying this T cell receptor (beta chain) has ten or more counts. Regions amplified from RNA transcripts were the TCR beta CDR3 regions. In the first-round RT-PCR of the TCR CDR3, the HTBI primer set was used. TCRdb passed the multiplex PCR reads through MiXCR, listing each CDR3 protein once. This table has some 200,000 distinct CDR3 sequences, 17% appearing once. The sample comes from a study of T cells in Graves' hyperthyroidism and ophthalmopathy. The receptor's source is a man aged 50 to 60 with Graves' hyperthyroidism. What was sequenced was blood.

CDR3 in DNA: TGTGCCAGCAGAGCGGGGGACACTGAAGCTTTCTTT. Translating it yields CASRAGDTEAFF. The chain is built from TRBV11-3 and TRBJ1-1; a weak D match, TRBD1 (5 bases). V lost 6 bases and J 3 bases, leaving 8 bases between the germline ends. Germline assignment: CDR1 SGHNT and CDR2 YENEEA. The CDR3 totals 12 residues.